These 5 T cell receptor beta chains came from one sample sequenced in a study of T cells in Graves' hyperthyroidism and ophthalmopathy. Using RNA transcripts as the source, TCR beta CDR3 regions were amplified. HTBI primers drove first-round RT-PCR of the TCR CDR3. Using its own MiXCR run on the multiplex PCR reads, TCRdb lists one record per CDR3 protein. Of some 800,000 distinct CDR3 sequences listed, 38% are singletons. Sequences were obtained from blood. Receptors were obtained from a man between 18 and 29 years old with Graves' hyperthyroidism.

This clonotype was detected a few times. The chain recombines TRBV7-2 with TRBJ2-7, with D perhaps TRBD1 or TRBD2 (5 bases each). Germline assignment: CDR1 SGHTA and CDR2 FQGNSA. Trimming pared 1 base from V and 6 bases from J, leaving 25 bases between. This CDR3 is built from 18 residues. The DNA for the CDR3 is TGTGCCAGCAGCTTAGACCCCCTCATGGGACGGGGCGCAAGCGAGCAGTACTTC. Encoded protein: CASSLDPLMGRGASEQYF. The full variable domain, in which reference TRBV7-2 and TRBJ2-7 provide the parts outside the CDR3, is GAGVSQSPSNKVTEKGKDVELRCDPISGHTALYWYRQSLGQGLEFLIYFQGNSAPDKSGLPSDRFSAERTGGSVSTLTIQRTQQEDSAVYLCASSLDPLMGRGASEQYFGPGTRLTVT.

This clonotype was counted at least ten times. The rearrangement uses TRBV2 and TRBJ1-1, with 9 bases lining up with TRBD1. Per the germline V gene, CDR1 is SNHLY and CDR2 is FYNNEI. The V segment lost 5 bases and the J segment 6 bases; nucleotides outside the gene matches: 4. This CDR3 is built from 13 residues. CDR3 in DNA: TGTGCCAGCAGTTCTGGGACAGGGTCTGAAGCTTTCTTT. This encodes CASSSGTGSEAFF.

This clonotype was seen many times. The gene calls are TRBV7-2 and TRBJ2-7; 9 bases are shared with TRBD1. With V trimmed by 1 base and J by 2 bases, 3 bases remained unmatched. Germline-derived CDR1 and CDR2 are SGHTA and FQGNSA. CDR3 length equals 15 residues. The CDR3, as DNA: TGTGCCAGCAGCTTAGTGGACAGGGGTCCCTACGAGCAGTACTTC. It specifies CASSLVDRGPYEQYF.

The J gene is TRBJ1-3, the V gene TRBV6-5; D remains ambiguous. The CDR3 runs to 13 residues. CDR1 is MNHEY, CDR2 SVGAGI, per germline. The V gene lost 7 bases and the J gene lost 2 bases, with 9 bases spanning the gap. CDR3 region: CASTGDAGNTIYF. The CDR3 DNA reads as TGTGCCAGCACCGGTGACGCTGGAAACACCATATATTTT.

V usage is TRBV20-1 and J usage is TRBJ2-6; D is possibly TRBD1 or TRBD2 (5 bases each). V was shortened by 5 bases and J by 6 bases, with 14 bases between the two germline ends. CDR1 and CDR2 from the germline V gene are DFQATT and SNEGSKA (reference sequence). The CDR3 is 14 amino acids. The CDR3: CSAGGRLTANVLTF. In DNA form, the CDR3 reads TGCAGTGCTGGGGGACGTCTGACGGCCAACGTCCTGACTTTC.